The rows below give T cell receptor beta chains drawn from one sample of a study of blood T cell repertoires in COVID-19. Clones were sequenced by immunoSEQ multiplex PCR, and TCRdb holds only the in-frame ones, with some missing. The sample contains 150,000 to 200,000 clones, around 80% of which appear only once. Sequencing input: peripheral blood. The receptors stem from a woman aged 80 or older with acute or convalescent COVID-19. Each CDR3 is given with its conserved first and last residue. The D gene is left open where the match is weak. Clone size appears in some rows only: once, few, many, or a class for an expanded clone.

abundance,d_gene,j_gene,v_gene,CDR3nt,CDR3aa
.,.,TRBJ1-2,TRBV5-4,TGTGCCAGCAGCCCCATCCGGAGCTCAAAGGACTATGGCTACACCTTC,CASSPIRSSKDYGYTF
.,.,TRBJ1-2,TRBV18,TGTGCCAGCTCATCTTCCAGGCTCTATGGCTACACCTTC,CASSSSRLYGYTF
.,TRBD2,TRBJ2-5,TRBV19,TGTGCCAGTAGTATAGGGACTAGCGGTTCGGAGACCCAGTACTTC,CASSIGTSGSETQYF
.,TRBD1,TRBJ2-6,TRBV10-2,TGCGCCAGCAGACGGGGGACAGGGCTCTCTGGGGCCAACGTCCTGACTTTC,CASRRGTGLSGANVLTF
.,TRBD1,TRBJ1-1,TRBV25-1,TGTGCCAGCAGTGCCAGACAGGGGGCGAACACTGAAGCTTTCTTT,CASSARQGANTEAFF
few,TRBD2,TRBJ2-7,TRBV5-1,TGCGCCAGCAGCTTGGGGACTAGCGCTTCCTACGAGCAGTACTTC,CASSLGTSASYEQYF
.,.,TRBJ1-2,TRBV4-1,TGCGCCAGCAGCCATTTCTTAGGGGGAGGGCCTTCCTATGGCTACACCTTC,CASSHFLGGGPSYGYTF
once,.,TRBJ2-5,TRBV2,TGTGCCAGCAGGCGGACAGAGCAAGAGACCCAGTACTTC,CASRRTEQETQYF
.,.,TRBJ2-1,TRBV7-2,TGTGCCAGCAGCACCCCATTAGCGGCGATTTCCTACAATGAGCAGTTCTTC,CASSTPLAAISYNEQFF
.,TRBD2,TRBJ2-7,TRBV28,TGTGCCAGCAGTTTATCGGTAGCGGGAGGGACGCGGAGCGAGCAGTACTTC,CASSLSVAGGTRSEQYF
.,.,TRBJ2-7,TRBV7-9,TGTGCCAGCAGCTCTGGGACAAGACGATCCAACGAGCAGTACTTC,CASSSGTRRSNEQYF